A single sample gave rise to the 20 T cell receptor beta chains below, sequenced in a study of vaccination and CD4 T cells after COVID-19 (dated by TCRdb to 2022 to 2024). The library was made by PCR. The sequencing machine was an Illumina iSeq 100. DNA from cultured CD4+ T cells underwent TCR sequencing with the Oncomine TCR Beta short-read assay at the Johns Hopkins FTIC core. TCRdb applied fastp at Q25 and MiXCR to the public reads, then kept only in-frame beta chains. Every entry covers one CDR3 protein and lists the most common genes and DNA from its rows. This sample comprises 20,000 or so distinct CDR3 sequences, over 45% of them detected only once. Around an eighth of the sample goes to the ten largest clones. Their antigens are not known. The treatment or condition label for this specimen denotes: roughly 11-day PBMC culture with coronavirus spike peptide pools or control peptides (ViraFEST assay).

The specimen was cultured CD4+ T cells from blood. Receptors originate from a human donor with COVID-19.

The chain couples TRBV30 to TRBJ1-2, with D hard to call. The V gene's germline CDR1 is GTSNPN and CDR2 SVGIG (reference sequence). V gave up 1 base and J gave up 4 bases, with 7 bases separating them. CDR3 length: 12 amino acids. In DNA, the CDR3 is TGTGCCTGGAGTGGAATTCGCTATGGCTACACCTTC. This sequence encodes CAWSGIRYGYTF.

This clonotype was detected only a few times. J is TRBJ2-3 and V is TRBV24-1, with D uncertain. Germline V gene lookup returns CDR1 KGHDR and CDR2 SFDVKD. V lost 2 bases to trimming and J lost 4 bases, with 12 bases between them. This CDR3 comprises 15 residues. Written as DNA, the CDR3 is TGTGCCACCAGTGATTCTCGTAGGGTTGCAGATACGCAGTATTTT. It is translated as CATSDSRRVADTQYF.

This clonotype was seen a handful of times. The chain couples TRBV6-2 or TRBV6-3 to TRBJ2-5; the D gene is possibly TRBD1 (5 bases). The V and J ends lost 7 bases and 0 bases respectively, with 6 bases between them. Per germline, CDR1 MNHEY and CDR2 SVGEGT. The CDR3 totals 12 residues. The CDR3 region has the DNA TGTGCCAGCAAGGGGTACCAAGAGACCCAGTACTTC. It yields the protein CASKGYQETQYF.

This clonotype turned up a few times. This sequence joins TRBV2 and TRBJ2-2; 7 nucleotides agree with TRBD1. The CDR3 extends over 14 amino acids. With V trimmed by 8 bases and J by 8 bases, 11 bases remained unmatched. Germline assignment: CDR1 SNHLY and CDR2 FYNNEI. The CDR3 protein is CASHPLQGPGELFF. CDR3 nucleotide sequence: TGTGCCAGCCATCCATTACAGGGGCCTGGGGAGCTGTTTTTT. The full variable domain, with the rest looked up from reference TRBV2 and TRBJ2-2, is EPEVTQTPSHQVTQMGQEVILRCVPISNHLYFYWYRQILGQKVEFLVSFYNNEISEKSEIFDDQFSVERPDGSNFTLKIRSTKLEDSAMYFCASHPLQGPGELFFGEGSRLTVL.

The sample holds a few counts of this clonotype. CDR3 in amino acids: CASSPRQENNYGYTF. DNA of the CDR3: TGTGCCAGCAGCCCACGACAGGAGAATAACTATGGCTACACCTTC. The genes are TRBV7-2 and TRBJ1-2; tentatively, D is TRBD1 (6 bases). The CDR3 is made up of 15 amino acids. Trimming took off 5 bases at V and 1 base at J, with 14 bases between the two ends. Germline-derived CDR1 and CDR2 are SGHTA and FQGNSA.

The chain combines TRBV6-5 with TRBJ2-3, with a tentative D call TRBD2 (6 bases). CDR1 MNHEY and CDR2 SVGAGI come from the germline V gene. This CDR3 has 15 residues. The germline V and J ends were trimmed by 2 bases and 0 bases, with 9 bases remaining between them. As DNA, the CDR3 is TGTGCCAGCAGTTACGGGAGCGGGAGCACAGATACGCAGTATTTT. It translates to CASSYGSGSTDTQYF.

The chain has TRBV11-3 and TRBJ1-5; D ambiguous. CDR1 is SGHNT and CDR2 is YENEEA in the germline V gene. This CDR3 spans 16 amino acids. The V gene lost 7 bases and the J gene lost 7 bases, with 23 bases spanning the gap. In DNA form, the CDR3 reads TGTGCCAGCAATCCCGGCGGACGGGAGTGTGGGCAGCCCCAGCATTTT. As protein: CASNPGGRECGQPQHF.

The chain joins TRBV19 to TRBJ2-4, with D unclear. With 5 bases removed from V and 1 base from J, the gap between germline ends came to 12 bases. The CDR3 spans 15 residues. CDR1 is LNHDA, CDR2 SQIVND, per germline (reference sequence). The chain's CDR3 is CASSYTSLAKNIQYF. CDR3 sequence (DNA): TGTGCCAGTAGTTACACCTCGTTGGCCAAAAACATTCAGTACTTC.

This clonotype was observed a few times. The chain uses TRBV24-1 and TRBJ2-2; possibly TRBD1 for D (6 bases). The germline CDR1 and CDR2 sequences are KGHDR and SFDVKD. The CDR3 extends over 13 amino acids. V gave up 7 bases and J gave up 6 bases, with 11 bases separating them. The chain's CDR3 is CATRQGSAGELFF. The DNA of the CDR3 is TGTGCCACCAGACAGGGTTCGGCCGGGGAGCTGTTTTTT.

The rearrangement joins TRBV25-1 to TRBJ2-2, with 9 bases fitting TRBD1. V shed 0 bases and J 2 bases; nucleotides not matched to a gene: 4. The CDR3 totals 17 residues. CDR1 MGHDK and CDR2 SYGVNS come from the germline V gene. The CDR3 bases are TGTGCCAGCAGTGAATATCGGACAGGGGTAAACACCGGGGAGCTGTTTTTT. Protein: CASSEYRTGVNTGELFF.

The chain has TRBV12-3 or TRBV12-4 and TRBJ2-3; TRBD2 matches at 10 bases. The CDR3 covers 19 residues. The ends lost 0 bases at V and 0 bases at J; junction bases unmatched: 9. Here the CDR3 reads CASSLAGAGGPRSTDTQYF. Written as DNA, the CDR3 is TGTGCCAGCAGTTTAGCGGGAGCGGGGGGGCCGAGAAGCACAGATACGCAGTATTTT.

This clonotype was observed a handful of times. The CDR3 sequence: CASLIAGGLSGELFF. In DNA form, the CDR3 reads TGTGCCAGCTTGATAGCGGGGGGTTTAAGCGGGGAGCTGTTTTTT. The chain carries TRBV12-3 or TRBV12-4 and TRBJ2-2, with TRBD2 identical over 10 bases. The V gene end was trimmed by 8 bases and the J gene end by 7 bases; junction bases not matched to a gene: 10. This CDR3 has 15 residues.

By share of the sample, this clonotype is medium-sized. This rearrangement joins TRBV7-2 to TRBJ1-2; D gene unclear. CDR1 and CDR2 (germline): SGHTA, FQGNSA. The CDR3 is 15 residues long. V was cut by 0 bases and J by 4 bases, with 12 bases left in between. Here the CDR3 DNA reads TGTGCCAGCAGCTTAGCCCGGCGGCAGACCTATGGCTACACCTTC. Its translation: CASSLARRQTYGYTF.

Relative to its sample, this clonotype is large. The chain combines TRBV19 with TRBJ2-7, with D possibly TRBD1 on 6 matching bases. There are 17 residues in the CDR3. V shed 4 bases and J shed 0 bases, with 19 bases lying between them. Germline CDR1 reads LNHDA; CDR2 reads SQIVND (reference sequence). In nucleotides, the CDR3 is TGTGCCAGTAGTACATCCGTAGGGGGATCAAGCTCCTACGAGCAGTACTTC. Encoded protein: CASSTSVGGSSSYEQYF.

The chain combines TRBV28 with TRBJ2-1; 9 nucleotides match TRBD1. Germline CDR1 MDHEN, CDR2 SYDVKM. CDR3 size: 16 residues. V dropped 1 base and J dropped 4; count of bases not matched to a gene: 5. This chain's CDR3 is CASSLSGQGLYNEQFF. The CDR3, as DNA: TGTGCCAGCAGTTTATCAGGACAGGGGCTTTACAATGAGCAGTTCTTC. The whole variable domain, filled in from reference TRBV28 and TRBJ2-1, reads DVKVTQSSRYLVKRTGEKVFLECVQDMDHENMFWYRQDPGLGLRLIYFSYDVKMKEKGDIPEGYSVSREKKERFSLILESASTNQTSMYLCASSLSGQGLYNEQFFGPGTRLTVL.

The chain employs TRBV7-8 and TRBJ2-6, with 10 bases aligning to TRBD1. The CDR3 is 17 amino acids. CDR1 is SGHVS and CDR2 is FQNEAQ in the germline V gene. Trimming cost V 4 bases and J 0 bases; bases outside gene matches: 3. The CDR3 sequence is CASSSGTGASGANVLTF. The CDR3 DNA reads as TGTGCCAGCAGCTCCGGGACAGGGGCCTCTGGGGCCAACGTCCTGACTTTC.

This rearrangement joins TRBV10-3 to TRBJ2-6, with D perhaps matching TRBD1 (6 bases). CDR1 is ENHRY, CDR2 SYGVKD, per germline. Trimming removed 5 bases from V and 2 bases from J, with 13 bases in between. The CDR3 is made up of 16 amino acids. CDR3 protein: CAISYVQGPGANVLTF. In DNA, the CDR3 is TGTGCCATCAGTTATGTACAGGGTCCTGGGGCCAACGTCCTGACTTTC.

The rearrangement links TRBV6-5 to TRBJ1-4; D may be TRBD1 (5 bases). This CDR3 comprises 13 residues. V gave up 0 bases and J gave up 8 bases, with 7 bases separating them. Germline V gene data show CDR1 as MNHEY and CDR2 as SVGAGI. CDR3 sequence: CASSYSRGEKLFF. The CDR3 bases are TGTGCCAGCAGTTACTCCCGGGGGGAAAAACTGTTTTTT.

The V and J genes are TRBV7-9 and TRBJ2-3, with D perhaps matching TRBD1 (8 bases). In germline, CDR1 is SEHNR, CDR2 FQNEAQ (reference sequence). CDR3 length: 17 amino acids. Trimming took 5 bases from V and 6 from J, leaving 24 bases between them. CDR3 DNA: TGTGCCAGCAGCCCCCCGGGGGGTAACAGGGGGTTGGATACGCAGTATTTT. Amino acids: CASSPPGGNRGLDTQYF.

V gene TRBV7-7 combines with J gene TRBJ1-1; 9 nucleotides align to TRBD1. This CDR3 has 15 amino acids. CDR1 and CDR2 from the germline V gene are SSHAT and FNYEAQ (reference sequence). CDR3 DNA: TGTGCTAGTGAACAGGGGGCCGATATGAACACTGAAGCTTTCTTT. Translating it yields CASEQGADMNTEAFF. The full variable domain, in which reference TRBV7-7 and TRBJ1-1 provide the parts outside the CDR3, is GAGVSQSPRYKVTKRGQDVTLRCDPISSHATLYWYQQALGQGPEFLTYFNYEAQPDKSGLPSDRFSAERPEGSISTLTIQRTEQRDSAMYRCASEQGADMNTEAFFGQGTRLTVV.